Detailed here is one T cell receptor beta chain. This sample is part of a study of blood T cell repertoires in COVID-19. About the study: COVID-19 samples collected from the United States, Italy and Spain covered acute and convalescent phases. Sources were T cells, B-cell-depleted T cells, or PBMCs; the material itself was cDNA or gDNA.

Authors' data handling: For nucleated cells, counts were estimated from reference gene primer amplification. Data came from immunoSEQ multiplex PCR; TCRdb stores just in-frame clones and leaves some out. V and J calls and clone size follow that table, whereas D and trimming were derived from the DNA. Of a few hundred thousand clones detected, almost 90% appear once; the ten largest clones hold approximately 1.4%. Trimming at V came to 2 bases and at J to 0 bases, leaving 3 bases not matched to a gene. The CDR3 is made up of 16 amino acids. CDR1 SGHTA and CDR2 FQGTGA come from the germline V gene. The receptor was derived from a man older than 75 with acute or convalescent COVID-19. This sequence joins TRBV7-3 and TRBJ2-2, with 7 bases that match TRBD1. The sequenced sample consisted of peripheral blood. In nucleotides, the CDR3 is TGTGCCAGCAGCTTAGAGGGACAGCCGAACACCGGGGAGCTGTTTTTT. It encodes CASSLEGQPNTGELFF.